A single sample is the source of the 5 T cell receptor beta chains below, sequenced in a study of blood T cell repertoires in COVID-19. Produced via immunoSEQ multiplex PCR; TCRdb's table is partial and in-frame only. The sample lists 200,000 to 250,000 clones; under 90% were seen once. Sequencing was performed on PBMCs or T cells enriched from blood (not recorded which). These receptors all come from an older woman who had recovered from COVID-19.

This chain links TRBV7-3 with TRBJ2-2; tentative D call: TRBD1 (6 bases). The CDR3 consists of 15 residues. V was pared by 5 bases and J by 3 bases, with 13 bases between. Germline lookup yields CDR1 SGHTA and CDR2 FQGTGA. This CDR3 is CASSHLGADTGELFF. In DNA form, the CDR3 reads TGTGCCAGCAGCCATCTGGGGGCCGACACCGGGGAGCTGTTTTTT.

The chain is built from TRBV19 and TRBJ1-6, with 7 bases that match TRBD1. The CDR3 spans 14 residues. V shed 11 bases, J shed 3 bases, and the junction held 7 bases outside the gene matches. Germline CDR1 reads LNHDA; CDR2 reads SQIVND (reference sequence). DNA for the CDR3: TGTGCCGTGGGGGACAGCAACTATAATTCACCCCTCCACTTT. This sequence encodes CAVGDSNYNSPLHF.

The chain is built from TRBV19 and TRBJ1-2; 8 bases map to TRBD1. In germline, CDR1 is LNHDA, CDR2 SQIVND (reference sequence). The CDR3 length is 14 residues. V was pared by 3 bases and J by 3 bases, with 3 bases of the junction left unmatched. CDR3 nucleotides: TGTGCCAGTAGTATGGGACAGGATGACTATGGCTACACCTTC. Protein sequence: CASSMGQDDYGYTF.

This clone came up a few times. The rearrangement links TRBV2 to TRBJ1-1; D perhaps matches TRBD1 (5 bases). In germline, CDR1 is SNHLY, CDR2 FYNNEI. V dropped 6 bases and J dropped 2 bases, with 13 bases sitting between them. CDR3 size: 14 residues. CDR3 amino acids: CASSVMGTNTEAFF. CDR3 nucleotide sequence: TGTGCCAGCAGCGTTATGGGGACTAACACTGAAGCTTTCTTT.

The CDR3 DNA is TGTGCCAGCAGCTCGGCCCGGGACAGGGTAGGAACACCCCTCCACTTT. This gives the protein CASSSARDRVGTPLHF. The genes are TRBV5-4 and TRBJ1-6, with 9 bases fitting TRBD1. Germline V CDR1 and CDR2: SGHNT, YYREEE (reference sequence). The length of the CDR3 is 16 residues. The ends lost 3 bases at V and 11 bases at J; junction bases unmatched: 12.